The rows below give T cell receptor beta chains drawn from one sample of a study of a mutant IDH1 vaccine in newly diagnosed glioma. Antigen specificity for these receptors is unknown. TCRdb keeps only in-frame clones here, not all; method: immunoSEQ multiplex PCR. The sample lists around 70,000 clones; 84% were seen once. Sequences were derived from PBMCs, sampled from a glioma patient whose treatment included an IDH1 peptide vaccine. The receptors come from a man between 18 and 35 years old with glioma. Both conserved end residues are part of each CDR3. The order of the fields is V gene, J gene, CDR3 protein.

V: TRBV29-1; J: TRBJ1-2; CDR3: CSVGVTGHGYTF
V: TRBV11-1; J: TRBJ2-3; CDR3: CASSLSRGAGPPTDTQYF
V: TRBV5-8; J: TRBJ1-4; CDR3: CASSLRLWTGKLFF
V: TRBV6-6; J: TRBJ1-5; CDR3: CASSYSGENQPQHF
V: TRBV6-5; J: TRBJ1-2; CDR3: CASSIAYGYTF
V: TRBV27; J: TRBJ1-2; CDR3: CANPYITGGHGYTF
V: TRBV19; J: TRBJ2-1; CDR3: CASSVTEREQFF
V: TRBV11-3; J: TRBJ2-3; CDR3: CASGTASTDTQYF
V: TRBV18; J: TRBJ1-5; CDR3: CASSQVGNSNQPQHF
V: TRBV30; J: TRBJ2-7; CDR3: CAWSVTGGGEQYF
V: TRBV7-2; J: TRBJ1-1; CDR3: CASSLGSGLEAFF
V: TRBV11-2; J: TRBJ1-2; CDR3: CASSLTGSNYGYTF
V: TRBV28; J: TRBJ2-7; CDR3: CASSHQDEQYF
V: TRBV30; J: TRBJ2-7; CDR3: CAWKQAYEQYF
V: TRBV19; J: TRBJ1-4; CDR3: CASSTLPGNWKEKLFF
V: TRBV7-2; J: TRBJ2-1; CDR3: CASSLGEFPYNEQFF
V: TRBV5-6; J: TRBJ1-1; CDR3: CASSLTGGTEAFF
V: TRBV6-1; J: TRBJ2-5; CDR3: CASSETGVQETQYF
V: TRBV6-5; J: TRBJ2-1; CDR3: CASSNGGDYNEQFF
V: TRBV27; J: TRBJ1-2; CDR3: CASSLDINRVANYGYTF
V: TRBV30; J: TRBJ1-3; CDR3: CAWSAGDRGGNTIYF
V: TRBV5-4; J: TRBJ2-3; CDR3: CASSFAPTDTQYF
V: TRBV7-9; J: TRBJ1-5; CDR3: CASSPGANQPQHF
V: TRBV7-3; J: TRBJ2-2; CDR3: CASSIRTSGATGELFF
V: TRBV5-5; J: TRBJ2-4; CDR3: CASSFEHQGRPQYF
V: TRBV7-9; J: TRBJ1-2; CDR3: CASSLPGIYGYTF
V: TRBV14; J: TRBJ1-1; CDR3: CASSPGVNTEAFF
V: TRBV7-9; J: TRBJ2-3; CDR3: CASSSTSGKADTQYF
V: TRBV9; J: TRBJ2-7; CDR3: CASSATGEVNEQYF